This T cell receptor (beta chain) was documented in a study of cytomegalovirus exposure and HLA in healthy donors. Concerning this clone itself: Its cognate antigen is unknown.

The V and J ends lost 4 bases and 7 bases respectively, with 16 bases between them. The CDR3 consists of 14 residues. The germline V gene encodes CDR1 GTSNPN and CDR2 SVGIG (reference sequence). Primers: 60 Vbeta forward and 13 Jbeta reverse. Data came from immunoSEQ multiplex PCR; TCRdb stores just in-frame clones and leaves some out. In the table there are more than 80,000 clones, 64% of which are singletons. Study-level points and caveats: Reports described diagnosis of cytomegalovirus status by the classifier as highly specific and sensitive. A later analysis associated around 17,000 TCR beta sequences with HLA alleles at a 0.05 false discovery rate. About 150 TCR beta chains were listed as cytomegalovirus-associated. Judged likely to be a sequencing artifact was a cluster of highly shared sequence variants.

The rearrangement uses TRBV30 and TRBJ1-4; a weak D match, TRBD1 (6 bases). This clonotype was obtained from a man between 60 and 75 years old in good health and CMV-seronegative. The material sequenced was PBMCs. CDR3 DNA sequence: TGTGCCTGGATACCGAGGGGGGGTAGTGAAAAACTGTTTTTT. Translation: CAWIPRGGSEKLFF.